The rows below give T cell receptor beta chains drawn from one sample of a study of T cells in Graves' hyperthyroidism and ophthalmopathy. TCRdb re-derived calls from the multiplex PCR reads in MiXCR, one entry per CDR3 protein. The sample shows around 440,000 distinct CDR3 sequences, less than 20% of them seen only once. Sequenced material: blood. The receptors come from a woman under 30 with Graves' hyperthyroidism. The CDR3 runs from the conserved cysteine through the conserved F or W. D genes are given only for firm matches. Expanded clones are given a class, and other clones once, few, many or no size at all.

clone size	V gene	J gene	D gene	CDR3 protein	CDR3 DNA
NA	TRBV27	TRBJ2-7	NA	CASSLRGYPALFYEQYF	TGTGCCAGCAGTTTACGGGGCTATCCTGCACTATTCTACGAGCAGTACTTC
few	TRBV7-9	TRBJ2-1	NA	CASSLPSTNEQFF	TGTGCCAGCAGCTTACCCAGCACAAATGAGCAGTTCTTC
few	TRBV19	TRBJ2-1	TRBD2	CASSFSLAGAYNEQFF	TGTGCCAGTAGTTTCTCCCTAGCGGGAGCGTACAATGAGCAGTTCTTC
many	TRBV5-1	TRBJ2-5	NA	CASSTGNQETQYF	TGCGCCAGCAGTACCGGTAACCAAGAGACCCAGTACTTC
many	TRBV20-1	TRBJ2-7	TRBD1	CSASRDSSYEQYF	TGCAGTGCTAGTAGGGACAGCTCCTACGAGCAGTACTTC
many	TRBV18	TRBJ2-7	NA	CASSPPLPSYEQYF	TGTGCCAGCTCACCACCGCTGCCATCCTACGAGCAGTACTTC
many	TRBV6-2/TRBV6-3	TRBJ2-7	NA	CASSYGGPYEQYF	TGTGCCAGCAGTTACGGGGGGCCCTACGAGCAGTACTTC
many	TRBV2	TRBJ2-7	TRBD2	CASSLGASGSTYEQYF	TGTGCCAGCAGTCTGGGGGCTAGCGGGAGCACCTACGAGCAGTACTTC
NA	TRBV6-9	TRBJ1-3	NA	CASSYSAGTGDTIYF	TGTGCCAGCAGTTATTCTGCCGGGACCGGAGACACCATATATTTT
NA	TRBV29-1	TRBJ2-2	NA	CSVEVAVDTGELFF	TGCAGCGTTGAAGTAGCGGTGGACACCGGGGAGCTGTTTTTT
many	TRBV7-2	TRBJ1-6	NA	CASSPPGARGWSPLHF	TGTGCCAGCAGCCCGCCGGGGGCTCGGGGGTGGTCACCCCTCCACTTT
many	TRBV5-1	TRBJ2-1	TRBD2	CASSLVAGDHNEQFF	TGCGCCAGCAGCTTGGTTGCGGGAGACCACAATGAGCAGTTCTTC
many	TRBV12-3/TRBV12-4	TRBJ2-5	NA	CASSFWGLYFLQETQYF	TGTGCCAGCAGTTTCTGGGGGCTATACTTCCTCCAAGAGACCCAGTACTTC
many	TRBV18	TRBJ2-7	TRBD1	CASSPLQGAYEQYF	TGTGCCAGCAGCCCACTACAGGGGGCGTACGAGCAGTACTTC
NA	TRBV5-4	TRBJ2-3	NA	CASTTYGLPDTQYF	TGTGCCAGCACAACTTATGGGCTCCCCGATACGCAGTATTTT